The following is a TCR beta chain sequence with its context. The data were obtained in a study of blood T cell repertoires in COVID-19. The assay was immunoSEQ multiplex PCR, and TCRdb's table has in-frame clones only and misses some. The data hold approximately 88,000 clones, with around 90% observed a single time. Germline V gene sequence: CDR1 SEHNR, CDR2 FQNEAQ (reference sequence). The CDR3 consists of 14 residues. V gave up 0 bases and J gave up 4 bases, with 9 bases separating them. Source material: peripheral blood. This sequence originates from a male donor with acute or convalescent COVID-19. The genes are TRBV7-9 and TRBJ1-1; a possible D gene is TRBD1 (5 bases). The CDR3 loop reads CASSLAIRGTEAFF. The CDR3 DNA follows: TGTGCCAGCAGCTTAGCAATAAGGGGCACTGAAGCTTTCTTT.